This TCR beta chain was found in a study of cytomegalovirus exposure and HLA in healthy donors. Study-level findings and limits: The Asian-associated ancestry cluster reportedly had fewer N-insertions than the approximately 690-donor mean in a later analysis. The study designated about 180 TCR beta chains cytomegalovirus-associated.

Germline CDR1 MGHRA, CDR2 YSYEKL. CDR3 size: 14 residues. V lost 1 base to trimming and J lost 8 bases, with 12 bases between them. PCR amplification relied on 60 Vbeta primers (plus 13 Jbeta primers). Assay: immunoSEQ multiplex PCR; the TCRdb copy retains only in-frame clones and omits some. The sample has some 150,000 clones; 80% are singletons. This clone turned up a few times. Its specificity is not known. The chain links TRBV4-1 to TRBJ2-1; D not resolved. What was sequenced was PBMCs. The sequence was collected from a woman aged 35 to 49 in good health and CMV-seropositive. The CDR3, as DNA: TGCGCCAGCAGCCAAGCGGCGGTCCTCGATGAGCAGTTCTTC. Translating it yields CASSQAAVLDEQFF.